The 2 T cell receptor beta chains given below trace back to one sample, sequenced in a study of cytomegalovirus exposure and HLA in healthy donors. TCRdb's copy holds only in-frame clones and misses some; the assay was immunoSEQ multiplex PCR. The sample yields around 250,000 clones, around 87% seen once. Material: PBMCs. The receptors were gathered from a woman under 30 in good health and CMV-seronegative.

The CDR3 sequence is CASSFQGAETQYF. The CDR3 nucleotides read TGTGCCAGCAGCTTCCAGGGGGCAGAGACCCAGTACTTC. The V and J genes are TRBV28 and TRBJ2-5, with 8 positions matching TRBD1. Germline V lookup: CDR1 MDHEN, CDR2 SYDVKM. The CDR3 loop spans 13 amino acids. With 6 bases clipped from V and 4 bases from J, the junction kept 4 bases outside the gene matches.

The rearrangement uses TRBV2 and TRBJ1-6; no definite D call. The V end lost 1 base, the J end lost 9 bases, and 4 bases lay between the germline ends. Germline V lookup: CDR1 SNHLY, CDR2 FYNNEI. The CDR3 has 12 residues. The CDR3 nucleotides read TGTGCCAGCAGTGAAGGAGCTTCACCCCTCCACTTT. Protein sequence: CASSEGASPLHF.